This record concerns one T cell receptor (beta chain) sequence. Assignment of participants to cohorts was predicated upon participant-reported clinical history. Within the 2 weeks before study entry, each person in the exposed group met a COVID-19 case. As processed by the authors: Quantification of nucleated cells was approximated via reference gene primer amplification. The repertoire was sequenced with immunoSEQ multiplex PCR; TCRdb's copy has only in-frame clones and lacks some. V, J and clone size derive from that table, while D and trimming were established from the DNA sequence. The sample comprises 250,000 to 400,000 clones, around 85% of which are singletons, and approximately 1.9% rests with the top ten. Germline CDR1 LNHDA, CDR2 SQIVND (reference sequence). Between the trimmed V and J ends, which lost 5 bases and 2 bases, there was a span of 19 bases. The CDR3 loop spans 17 amino acids.

This sample is part of a study of blood T cell repertoires in COVID-19. This TCR was recovered from a woman in her 30s who had been exposed to COVID-19. Sequencing input: PBMCs or T cells enriched from blood (not recorded which). The V and J genes are TRBV19 and TRBJ2-1; D is possibly TRBD2 (5 bases). CDR3 in DNA: TGTGCCAGTAGTGGAGGTAATTCCATAGAGACCTACAATGAGCAGTTCTTC. Its protein product is CASSGGNSIETYNEQFF.